Listed below are T cell receptor beta chains from one sample, sequenced in a study of identical twins. One entry per CDR3 protein results from TCRdb running MiXCR on the 5' RACE reads. The table has 400,000 to 550,000 distinct CDR3 sequences, roughly a quarter seen once. A further study also used this sample, focusing on T cells expressing NK-cell markers.

Sequencing used CD4+ T cells sorted from blood. These TCRs come from a woman between 18 and 29 years old in good health. Both conserved end residues are part of each CDR3. A D gene is named only where the DNA matches it firmly. Clone size appears in some rows only: once, few, many, or a class for an expanded clone.

size: few
D: TRBD2
V: TRBV6-2/TRBV6-3
J: TRBJ2-7
CDR3: CASLLVPGLAGDEQYF
DNA: TGTGCCAGCCTTCTCGTTCCGGGACTAGCGGGAGACGAGCAGTACTTC

size: few
D: -
V: TRBV5-1
J: TRBJ1-1
CDR3: CASSQTPVAEAFF
DNA: TGCGCCAGCAGCCAGACCCCGGTGGCTGAAGCTTTCTTT

size: many
D: TRBD2
V: TRBV7-2
J: TRBJ2-3
CDR3: CASSRTSGTDTQYF
DNA: TGTGCCAGCAGCCGGACTAGCGGCACAGATACGCAGTATTTT

size: -
D: -
V: TRBV15
J: TRBJ1-6
CDR3: CATSRDPWSLNSPLHF
DNA: TGTGCCACCAGCAGAGATCCCTGGTCCTTGAATTCACCCCTCCACTTT

size: -
D: -
V: TRBV12-5
J: TRBJ2-5
CDR3: CASGWSAGVPRTQYF
DNA: TGTGCTAGTGGTTGGTCGGCAGGGGTTCCACGGACCCAGTACTTC

size: -
D: -
V: TRBV7-9
J: TRBJ2-5
CDR3: CASGRGYETQYF
DNA: TGTGCCAGCGGTCGGGGTTACGAGACCCAGTACTTC

size: -
D: -
V: TRBV7-7
J: TRBJ2-1
CDR3: CASSPNRDTVLSNEQFF
DNA: TGTGCTAGCAGTCCAAACCGGGACACGGTTTTGTCGAATGAGCAGTTCTTC

size: few
D: -
V: TRBV5-1
J: TRBJ1-6
CDR3: CASSLAVNMNSPLHF
DNA: TGCGCCAGCAGCTTGGCGGTCAATATGAATTCACCCCTCCACTTT

size: -
D: -
V: TRBV7-6
J: TRBJ1-6
CDR3: CASSLVAGSSYNSPLHF
DNA: TGTGCCAGCAGCTTAGTAGCGGGGAGCTCCTATAATTCACCCCTCCACTTT

size: -
D: -
V: TRBV7-9
J: TRBJ2-7
CDR3: CASSKGPVGYEQYF
DNA: TGTGCCAGCAGTAAAGGACCGGTTGGCTACGAGCAGTACTTC

size: -
D: -
V: TRBV27
J: TRBJ2-3
CDR3: CASSLLGSNTQYF
DNA: TGTGCCAGCAGCCTCTTAGGGAGTAATACGCAGTATTTT

size: -
D: -
V: TRBV5-1
J: TRBJ2-3
CDR3: CASSLEKDTQYF
DNA: TGCGCCAGCAGCCTAGAGAAAGATACGCAGTATTTT

size: -
D: TRBD2
V: TRBV20-1
J: TRBJ2-1
CDR3: CSARVIGRAYNEQFF
DNA: TGCAGTGCTAGAGTGATCGGGAGGGCCTACAATGAGCAGTTCTTC

size: -
D: -
V: TRBV20-1
J: TRBJ2-2
CDR3: CSARKANTGELFF
DNA: TGCAGTGCTAGAAAAGCGAACACCGGGGAGCTGTTTTTT

size: few
D: TRBD2
V: TRBV10-3
J: TRBJ2-5
CDR3: CATVKRDPGEETQYF
DNA: TGTGCCACCGTCAAGCGGGACCCTGGGGAAGAGACCCAGTACTTC

size: few
D: -
V: TRBV20-1
J: TRBJ1-1
CDR3: CSARDLGGTNTEAFF
DNA: TGCAGTGCTAGAGACCTAGGGGGTACGAACACTGAAGCTTTCTTT

size: -
D: -
V: TRBV5-1
J: TRBJ2-5
CDR3: CASSPADTQETQYF
DNA: TGCGCCAGCAGCCCTGCCGACACTCAAGAGACCCAGTACTTC

size: -
D: -
V: TRBV4-2
J: TRBJ1-2
CDR3: CASSQVLGSDGYTF
DNA: TGTGCCAGCAGCCAAGTCCTCGGGTCCGATGGCTACACCTTC

size: -
D: -
V: TRBV3-1
J: TRBJ2-1
CDR3: CASSQDQGEPPQQFF
DNA: TGTGCCAGCAGCCAAGATCAAGGGGAACCACCACAGCAGTTCTTC

size: few
D: -
V: TRBV7-3
J: TRBJ2-1
CDR3: CASSLNLEVGEQFF
DNA: TGTGCCAGCAGCTTAAATTTGGAGGTCGGTGAGCAGTTCTTC

size: few
D: TRBD1
V: TRBV28
J: TRBJ1-6
CDR3: CASTPTTGMISPLHF
DNA: TGTGCCAGCACCCCCACGACAGGGATGATTTCACCCCTCCACTTT

size: few
D: TRBD2
V: TRBV5-1
J: TRBJ2-3
CDR3: CASSLGASGSQDTQYF
DNA: TGCGCCAGCAGCTTGGGGGCTAGCGGGAGCCAAGATACGCAGTATTTT

size: -
D: -
V: TRBV6-2/TRBV6-3
J: TRBJ1-1
CDR3: CASSRQEGSNTEAFF
DNA: TGTGCCAGCAGCCGACAAGAGGGGTCCAACACTGAAGCTTTCTTT

size: few
D: -
V: TRBV28
J: TRBJ1-1
CDR3: CASSPPAGLNTEAFF
DNA: TGTGCCAGCAGTCCCCCAGCGGGGTTGAACACTGAAGCTTTCTTT

size: -
D: -
V: TRBV9
J: TRBJ2-3
CDR3: CASSVAAASPDTQYF
DNA: TGTGCCAGCAGCGTAGCTGCCGCTAGCCCAGATACGCAGTATTTT

size: few
D: -
V: TRBV9
J: TRBJ1-2
CDR3: CASSVEPGGLSYGYTF
DNA: TGTGCCAGCAGCGTAGAACCCGGGGGGTTAAGCTATGGCTACACCTTC

size: few
D: -
V: TRBV12-3/TRBV12-4
J: TRBJ1-2
CDR3: CASRLNGDYGYTF
DNA: TGTGCCAGCAGGCTAAACGGTGACTATGGCTACACCTTC

size: few
D: TRBD1
V: TRBV5-1
J: TRBJ2-3
CDR3: CASSLQDRGTDTQYF
DNA: TGCGCCAGCAGCTTACAGGACAGGGGCACAGATACGCAGTATTTT

size: -
D: -
V: TRBV12-3/TRBV12-4
J: TRBJ2-7
CDR3: CASSYRTSGSYEQYF
DNA: TGTGCCAGCAGCTATAGGACGTCCGGATCTTACGAGCAGTACTTC